Following are 32 T cell receptor beta chains from one sample sequenced in a study of beta chain features in type 1 diabetes. Reverse transcription of all isolated RNA meant that expressed TCRB transcripts were sequenced. The method was immunoSEQ multiplex PCR; TCRdb's version includes in-frame clones alone and lacks a portion of them. The repertoire holds under 400,000 clones, with 13% to 15% as singletons. Material for sequencing was central memory CD4+ T cells from blood. Receptors originate from a man under 40 in good health.

The chain couples TRBV11-3 to TRBJ2-1; D is possibly TRBD2 (5 bases). The ends were cut back, 5 bases at V and 8 bases at J, with 19 bases in the middle. Germline V gene data show CDR1 as SGHNT and CDR2 as YENEEA. This CDR3 is built from 15 residues. CDR3 nucleotides: TGTGCCAGCAGCCCCGAGGGTCTAGATGAGGATGAGCAGTTCTTC. Its translation: CASSPEGLDEDEQFF.

V and J are TRBV6-5 and TRBJ2-2, with 7 nucleotides matching TRBD1. With V trimmed by 7 bases and J by 1 base, 6 bases remained unmatched. This CDR3 region has 15 residues. Germline CDR1 reads MNHEY; CDR2 reads SVGAGI. The CDR3 DNA reads as TGTGCCAGCACCGCCCGGACAGGGAACACCGGGGAGCTGTTTTTT. Translated, it gives CASTARTGNTGELFF.

This clone appeared a few times. The chain carries TRBV29-1 and TRBJ2-3, with TRBD2 matching 10 bases. V trimming: 1 base; J trimming: 6 bases; junction bases outside the gene matches: 4. Germline V gene lookup returns CDR1 SQVTM and CDR2 ANQGSEA. This CDR3 region has 14 residues. The chain's CDR3 is CSVEVAGGRDTQYF. The DNA of the CDR3 is TGCAGCGTTGAAGTAGCGGGAGGACGGGATACGCAGTATTTT.

The rearrangement joins TRBV10-2 to TRBJ1-6; a possible D gene is TRBD1 (5 bases). Trimming pared 8 bases from V and 10 bases from J, leaving 15 bases between. Germline V gene sequence: CDR1 WSHSY, CDR2 SAAADI. This CDR3 comprises 13 residues. Here the CDR3 reads CASWPGRGSPLHF. The DNA for the CDR3 is TGCGCCAGCTGGCCAGGGAGGGGCTCACCCCTCCACTTT.

This clone has just a few counts. The gene calls are TRBV5-4 and TRBJ2-3; the D is unclear. The CDR3 consists of 13 residues. Looked up from germline, CDR1 is SGHNT and CDR2 is YYREEE (reference sequence). Trimming removed 0 bases from V and 6 bases from J, with 8 bases in between. The chain's CDR3 is CASSLAAGDTQYF. The CDR3, as DNA: TGTGCCAGCAGCTTGGCCGCTGGCGATACGCAGTATTTT.

The V and J genes are TRBV11-2 and TRBJ2-7, with D perhaps TRBD1 or TRBD2 (5 bases each). Germline CDR1 SGHAT, CDR2 FQNNGV. This CDR3 has 13 amino acids. The V end lost 5 bases, the J end lost 4 bases, and 12 bases lay between the germline ends. Here the CDR3 reads CASSRDLNYEQYV. The CDR3 nucleotides read TGTGCCAGCAGCCGGGACCTGAATTACGAGCAGTACGTC.

The chain is built from TRBV5-8 and TRBJ2-1, with D tentatively TRBD2 (6 bases). This CDR3 is built from 16 residues. The germline gives CDR1 SGHTS, CDR2 YDEGEE. The germline V and J ends were trimmed by 0 bases and 8 bases, with 18 bases remaining between them. The CDR3 nucleotides are TGTGCCAGCAGCTTGGGACACGGAGGGATGATCGATGAGCAGTTCTTC. The encoded protein is CASSLGHGGMIDEQFF.

In its sample, this clone was seen a few times. This chain links TRBV27 with TRBJ2-2; D ambiguous. The CDR3 is 15 amino acids. V lost 2 bases and J 1 base, leaving 8 bases between the germline ends. Germline V gene data show CDR1 as MNHEY and CDR2 as SMNVEV (reference sequence). The CDR3 protein is CASSLAPGNTGELFF. In DNA form, the CDR3 reads TGTGCCAGCAGTTTAGCCCCAGGGAACACCGGGGAGCTGTTTTTT.

This clone occurred many times. The same CDR3 also results from other DNA sequences found in this sample. The chain's CDR3 is CAWSTALGPQHF. For the CDR3, the DNA is TGTGCCTGGAGTACAGCCCTGGGGCCCCAGCATTTT. The V gene is TRBV30, the J gene TRBJ1-5; the D is unclear. Trimming took 2 bases from V and 9 from J, leaving 11 bases between them. This CDR3 spans 12 amino acids. Per the germline V gene, CDR1 is GTSNPN and CDR2 is SVGIG (reference sequence).

The table lists this clone with a few counts. The chain is built from TRBV7-9 and TRBJ2-3; D remains ambiguous. Trimming stripped 4 bases from V and 4 bases from J, with 12 bases between. CDR1 SEHNR and CDR2 FQNEAQ come from the germline V gene (reference sequence). The CDR3 covers 14 residues. As DNA, the CDR3 is TGTGCCAGCAGCTCTGATCGCGGATCAGATACGCAGTATTTT. Translating it yields CASSSDRGSDTQYF.

This clone was observed a handful of times. The final CDR3 position lacks the conserved phenylalanine or tryptophan, pointing to a likely read error. The DNA is omitted, as the CDR3 cannot be located on it reliably, and the CDR3 follows TCRdb's listing. V gene TRBV6-1 combines with J gene TRBJ1-2. Germline CDR1 reads MNHNS; CDR2 reads SASEGT. Inclusive of both ends, the CDR3 amounts to 12 amino acids. CDR3 protein: CASSERSRRSFD.

This clone showed up just a few times. The chain recombines TRBV7-2 with TRBJ2-5, with TRBD2 matching 7 bases. CDR3 length: 15 residues. Per germline, CDR1 SGHTA and CDR2 FQGNSA. V shed 0 bases, J shed 5 bases, and the junction held 6 bases outside the gene matches. This CDR3 is CASSLAGGSRETQYF. CDR3 nucleotides: TGTGCCAGCAGCTTAGCGGGCGGGAGTAGGGAGACCCAGTACTTC.

This chain links TRBV29-1 with TRBJ2-3; 8 bases are a match to TRBD2. Germline CDR1 reads SQVTM; CDR2 reads ANQGSEA. The CDR3 sequence is 14 residues long. V shed 5 bases, J shed 4 bases, and the junction held 8 bases outside the gene matches. The DNA for the CDR3 is TGCAGCGTTTTGAGCGGGAGTCAGGCAGATACGCAGTATTTT. This encodes CSVLSGSQADTQYF.

The rearrangement links TRBV6-1 to TRBJ1-4; tentative D call: TRBD1 (5 bases). This CDR3 spans 14 amino acids. Trimming shortened V by 6 bases and J by 0 bases, and 8 bases separated the two germline ends. The V gene's germline CDR1 is MNHNS and CDR2 SASEGT. This CDR3 is CASRLTATNEKLFF. The DNA of the CDR3 is TGTGCCAGCAGGTTGACAGCAACTAATGAAAAACTGTTTTTT.

V and J are TRBV27 and TRBJ2-2, with D possibly called TRBD1 or TRBD2 (5 bases each). This CDR3 has 15 amino acids. Trimming took off 3 bases at V and 6 bases at J, with 14 bases between the two ends. CDR1 and CDR2 from the germline V gene are MNHEY and SMNVEV (reference sequence). The CDR3 DNA reads TGTGCCAGCAGTTTTGGGACCGAACCTTCCGGGGAGCTGTTTTTT. Its protein is CASSFGTEPSGELFF.

V gene TRBV10-3 combines with J gene TRBJ1-1; D unclear. V lost 4 bases and J lost 1, with 7 bases in between. The germline V gene encodes CDR1 ENHRY and CDR2 SYGVKD. This CDR3 has 13 residues. In nucleotides, the CDR3 is TGTGCCATCAGTGGCAAACAGAACACTGAAGCTTTCTTT. It encodes CAISGKQNTEAFF.

This clone was seen only a few times. The chain has TRBV14 and TRBJ2-3, with TRBD2 as a possible D gene (6 bases). In germline, CDR1 is SGHDN, CDR2 FVKESK. CDR3 length equals 18 residues. V was clipped by 0 bases and J by 0 bases, with 16 bases between them. The CDR3 nucleotides read TGTGCCAGCAGCCAAGATGGTGCGGGGACTCCTAGCACAGATACGCAGTATTTT. Translating it yields CASSQDGAGTPSTDTQYF.

The chain employs TRBV6-5 and TRBJ2-1, with 7 bases identical to TRBD2. The CDR3 has 15 amino acids. Germline V CDR1 and CDR2: MNHEY, SVGAGI. Trimming cost V 2 bases and J 9 bases; bases outside gene matches: 10. CDR3 residues: CASSYGGGVGGEQFF. The CDR3 bases are TGTGCCAGCAGTTACGGTGGGGGGGTCGGTGGTGAGCAGTTCTTC.

Worth noting for this clone: It is likely a read error: a sequence one base away is far more abundant. The chain is built from TRBV25-1 and TRBJ2-5; D might be TRBD1 (6 bases). Germline CDR1 is MGHDK and CDR2 is SYGVNS. The CDR3 runs to 13 residues. The V and J ends lost 8 bases and 4 bases respectively, with 14 bases between them. The CDR3 protein is CASGQYRVETQYF. For the CDR3, the DNA is TGTGCCAGCGGTCAGTACAGGGTAGAGACCCAGTACTTC.

This clone was detected many times. The rearrangement uses TRBV5-6 and TRBJ2-3, with no clear D. The CDR3 sequence is 14 residues long. Looked up from germline, CDR1 is SGHDT and CDR2 is YYEEEE. With 2 bases removed from V and 6 bases from J, the gap between germline ends came to 13 bases. DNA for the CDR3: TGTGCCAGCAGCTTCGGCGTACCCAGGGATACGCAGTATTTT. Residues: CASSFGVPRDTQYF.

This clone appeared a few times. The chain links TRBV2 to TRBJ2-5, with TRBD2 identical over 11 bases. V shed 5 bases, J shed 5 bases, and the junction held 10 bases outside the gene matches. The CDR3 spans 16 residues. Germline CDR1 reads SNHLY; CDR2 reads FYNNEI. The CDR3 spells CASSHTLTSGEETQYF. DNA of the CDR3: TGTGCCAGCAGTCACACTCTGACTAGCGGGGAGGAGACCCAGTACTTC.

There are a few counts of this clone. The V call is TRBV18, the J call TRBJ1-5, with 7 bases fitting TRBD1. The V segment lost 8 bases and the J segment 7 bases; nucleotides outside the gene matches: 11. Germline V CDR1 and CDR2: KGHSH, LQKENI. The CDR3 has 14 residues. CDR3 residues: CASAGQLSEQPQHF. For the CDR3, the DNA is TGTGCCAGCGCGGGACAGTTAAGTGAACAGCCCCAGCATTTT.

This clone appeared a few times. Other DNA variants within this sample encode the same CDR3. The genes are TRBV4-3 and TRBJ2-2; possible D gene TRBD2, 6 bases. This CDR3 comprises 15 residues. Trimming left V 0 bases short and J 2 bases short, with 7 bases between. CDR1 is LGHNA, CDR2 YSLEER, per germline. The chain's CDR3 is CASSQEAGNTGELFF. CDR3 DNA: TGCGCCAGCAGCCAAGAGGCGGGAAACACCGGGGAGCTGTTTTTT.

This clone was seen a few times. The chain is built from TRBV7-2 and TRBJ1-6, with D possibly matching TRBD1 (5 bases). V was clipped by 4 bases and J by 6 bases, with 13 bases between them. The CDR3 spans 15 residues. Germline lookup yields CDR1 SGHTA and CDR2 FQGNSA. This chain's CDR3 is CASSSQGAGNSPLHF. The DNA for the CDR3 is TGTGCCAGCAGCTCTCAGGGCGCTGGTAATTCACCCCTCCACTTT.

This clone has more than one count but fewer than ten. V usage is TRBV11-3 and J usage is TRBJ1-5; D gene ambiguous. The CDR3 length is 13 residues. CDR1 and CDR2 (germline): SGHNT, YENEEA. The germline V and J ends were trimmed by 4 bases and 4 bases, with 8 bases remaining between them. The CDR3 protein is CASSSDGNQPQHF. The CDR3 DNA is TGTGCCAGCAGCTCGGACGGGAATCAGCCCCAGCATTTT.

This clone was counted only a few times. The chain employs TRBV19 and TRBJ1-5; D unclear. The CDR3 is made up of 15 amino acids. Germline CDR1 LNHDA, CDR2 SQIVND (reference sequence). The ends were cut back, 10 bases at V and 1 base at J, with 17 bases in the middle. The CDR3 nucleotides are TGTGCCACGCGTCGGGCCCCGGCGAGCAATCAGCCCCAGCATTTT. As protein: CATRRAPASNQPQHF. Based on the CDR3 plus reference TRBV19 and TRBJ1-5, the full variable domain is DGGITQSPKYLFRKEGQNVTLSCEQNLNHDAMYWYRQDPGQGLRLIYYSQIVNDFQKGDIAEGYSVSREKKESFPLTVTSAQKNPTAFYLCATRRAPASNQPQHFGDGTRLSIL.

There are many counts of this clone. Other nucleotide sequences in the sample specify the same CDR3. The chain recombines TRBV30 with TRBJ2-3; 10 nucleotides agree with TRBD2. The junction had 12 bases not matched to a gene; V was cut back by 2 bases and J by 1 base. Germline V gene data show CDR1 as GTSNPN and CDR2 as SVGIG (reference sequence). The CDR3 sequence is 18 residues long. CDR3 sequence: CAWSRGLAGAAGTDTQYF. CDR3 coding DNA: TGTGCCTGGAGTCGGGGGCTAGCGGGAGCCGCGGGCACAGATACGCAGTATTTT.

This clone was counted between two and nine times. The chain is built from TRBV7-2 and TRBJ1-1; D not resolved. With 5 bases removed from V and 2 bases from J, the gap between germline ends came to 12 bases. Germline loops: CDR1 SGHTA, CDR2 FQGNSA. This CDR3 is built from 14 residues. Here the CDR3 reads CASSREVGNTEAFF. The CDR3 DNA reads TGTGCCAGCAGCCGGGAAGTGGGTAACACTGAAGCTTTCTTT.

V usage is TRBV9 and J usage is TRBJ2-7; 9 positions match TRBD1. Germline CDR1 is SGDLS and CDR2 is YYNGEE. The ends lost 0 bases at V and 4 bases at J; junction bases unmatched: 5. The CDR3 loop spans 15 amino acids. CDR3 in DNA: TGTGCCAGCAGCGTAGATTTGGACAGGGGTTACGAGCAGTACTTC. Protein product: CASSVDLDRGYEQYF.

This clone was counted ten times or more. The J gene is TRBJ1-2, the V gene TRBV27; 7 bases fit TRBD1. The CDR3 spans 13 residues. Germline-derived CDR1 and CDR2 are MNHEY and SMNVEV (reference sequence). V shed 8 bases and J 7 bases; nucleotides not matched to a gene: 10. The CDR3 bases are TGTGCCAGCCACCCAGGGGGAGTCGGTGGCTACACCTTC. Amino acids: CASHPGGVGGYTF.

This sequence joins TRBV5-1 and TRBJ1-1; the D is unclear. Germline loops: CDR1 SGHRS, CDR2 YFSETQ. The CDR3 length is 14 residues. V dropped 0 bases and J dropped 4 bases, with 10 bases sitting between them. CDR3 amino acids: CASSLEPQRTEAFF. The CDR3 DNA follows: TGCGCCAGCAGCTTGGAGCCACAGCGCACTGAAGCTTTCTTT.

This clone was counted a few times. The V call is TRBV30, the J call TRBJ2-2, with D hard to call. V shed 2 bases and J shed 9 bases, with 19 bases lying between them. This CDR3 spans 15 amino acids. Germline loops: CDR1 GTSNPN, CDR2 SVGIG (reference sequence). The CDR3 bases are TGTGCCTGGAGTTTTTTAGGTAGCCTGCCCAGGGAGCTGTTTTTT. Its protein product is CAWSFLGSLPRELFF.